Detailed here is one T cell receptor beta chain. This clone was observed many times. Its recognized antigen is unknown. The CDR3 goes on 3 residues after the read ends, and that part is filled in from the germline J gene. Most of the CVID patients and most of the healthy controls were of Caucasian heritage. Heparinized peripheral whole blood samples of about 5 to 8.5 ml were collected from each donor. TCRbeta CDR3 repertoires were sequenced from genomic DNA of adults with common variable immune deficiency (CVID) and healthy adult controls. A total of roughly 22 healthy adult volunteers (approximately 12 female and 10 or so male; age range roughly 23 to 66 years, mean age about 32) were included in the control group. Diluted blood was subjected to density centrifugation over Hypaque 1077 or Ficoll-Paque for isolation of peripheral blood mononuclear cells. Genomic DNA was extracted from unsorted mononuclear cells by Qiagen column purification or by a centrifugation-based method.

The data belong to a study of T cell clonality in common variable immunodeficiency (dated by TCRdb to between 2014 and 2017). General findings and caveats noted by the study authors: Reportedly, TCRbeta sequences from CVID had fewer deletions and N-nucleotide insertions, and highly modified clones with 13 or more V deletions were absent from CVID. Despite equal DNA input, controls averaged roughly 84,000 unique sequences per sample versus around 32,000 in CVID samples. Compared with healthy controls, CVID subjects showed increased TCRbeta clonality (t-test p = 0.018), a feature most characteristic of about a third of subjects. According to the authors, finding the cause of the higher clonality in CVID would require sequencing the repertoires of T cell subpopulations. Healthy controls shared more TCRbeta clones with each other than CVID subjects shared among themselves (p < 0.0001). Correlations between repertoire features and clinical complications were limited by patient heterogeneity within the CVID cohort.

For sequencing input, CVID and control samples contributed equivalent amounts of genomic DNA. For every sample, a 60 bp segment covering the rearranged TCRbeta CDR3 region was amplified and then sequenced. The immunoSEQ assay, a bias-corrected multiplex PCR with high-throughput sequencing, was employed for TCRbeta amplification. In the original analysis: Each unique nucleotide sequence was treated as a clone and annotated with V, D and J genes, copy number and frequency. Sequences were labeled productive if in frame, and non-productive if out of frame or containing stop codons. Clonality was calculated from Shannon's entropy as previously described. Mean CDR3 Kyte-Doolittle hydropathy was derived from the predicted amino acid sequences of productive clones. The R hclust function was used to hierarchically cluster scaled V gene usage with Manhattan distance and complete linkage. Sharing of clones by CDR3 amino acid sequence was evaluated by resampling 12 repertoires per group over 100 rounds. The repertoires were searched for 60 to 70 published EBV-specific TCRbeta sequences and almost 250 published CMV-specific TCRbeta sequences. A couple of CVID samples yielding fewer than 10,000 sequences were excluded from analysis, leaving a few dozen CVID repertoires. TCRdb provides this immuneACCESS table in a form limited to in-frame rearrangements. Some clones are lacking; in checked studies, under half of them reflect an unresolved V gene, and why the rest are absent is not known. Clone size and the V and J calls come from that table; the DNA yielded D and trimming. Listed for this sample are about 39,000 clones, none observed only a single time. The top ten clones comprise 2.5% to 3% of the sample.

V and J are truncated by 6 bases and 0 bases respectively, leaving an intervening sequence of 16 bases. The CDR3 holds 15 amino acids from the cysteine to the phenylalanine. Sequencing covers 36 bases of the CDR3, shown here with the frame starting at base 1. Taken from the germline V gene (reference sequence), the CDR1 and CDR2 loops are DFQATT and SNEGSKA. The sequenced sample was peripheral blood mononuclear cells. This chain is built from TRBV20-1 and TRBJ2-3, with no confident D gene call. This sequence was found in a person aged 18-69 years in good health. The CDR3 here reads CSAIVPMISTDTQYF. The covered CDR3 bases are TGCAGTGCAATAGTTCCTATGATTAGCACAGATACG.